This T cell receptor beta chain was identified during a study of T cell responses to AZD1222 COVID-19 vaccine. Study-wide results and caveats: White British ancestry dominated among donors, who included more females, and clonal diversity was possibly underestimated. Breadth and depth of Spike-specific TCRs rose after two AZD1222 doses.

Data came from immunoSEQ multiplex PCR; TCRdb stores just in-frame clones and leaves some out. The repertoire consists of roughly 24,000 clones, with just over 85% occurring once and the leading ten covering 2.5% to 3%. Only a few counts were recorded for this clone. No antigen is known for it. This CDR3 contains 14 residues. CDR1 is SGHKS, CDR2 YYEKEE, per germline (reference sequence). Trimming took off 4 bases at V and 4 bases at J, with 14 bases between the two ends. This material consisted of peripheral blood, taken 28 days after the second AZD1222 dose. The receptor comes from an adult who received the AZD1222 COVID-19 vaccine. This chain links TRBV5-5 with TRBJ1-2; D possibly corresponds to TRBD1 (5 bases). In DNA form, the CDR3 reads TGTGCCAGCAGCCTGGCGACAGCCTCCTATGGCTACACCTTC. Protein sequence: CASSLATASYGYTF.